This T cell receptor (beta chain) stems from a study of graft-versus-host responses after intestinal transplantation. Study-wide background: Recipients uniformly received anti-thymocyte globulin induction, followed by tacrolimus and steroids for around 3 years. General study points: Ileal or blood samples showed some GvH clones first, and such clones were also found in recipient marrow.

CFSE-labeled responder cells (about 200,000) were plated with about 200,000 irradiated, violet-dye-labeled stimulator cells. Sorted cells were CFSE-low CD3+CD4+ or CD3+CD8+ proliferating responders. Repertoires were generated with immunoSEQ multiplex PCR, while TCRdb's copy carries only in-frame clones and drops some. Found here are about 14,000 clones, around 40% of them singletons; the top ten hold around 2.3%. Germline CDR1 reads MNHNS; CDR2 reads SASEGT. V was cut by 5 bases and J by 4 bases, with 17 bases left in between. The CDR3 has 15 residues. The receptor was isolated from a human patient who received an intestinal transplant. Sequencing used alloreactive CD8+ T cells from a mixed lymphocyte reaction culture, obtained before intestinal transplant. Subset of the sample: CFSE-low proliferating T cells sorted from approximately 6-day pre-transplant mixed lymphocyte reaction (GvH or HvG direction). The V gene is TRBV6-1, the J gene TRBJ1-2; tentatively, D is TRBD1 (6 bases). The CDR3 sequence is CASSLDGGGFYGYTF. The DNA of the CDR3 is TGTGCCAGCAGTTTAGACGGGGGGGGCTTCTATGGCTACACCTTC.